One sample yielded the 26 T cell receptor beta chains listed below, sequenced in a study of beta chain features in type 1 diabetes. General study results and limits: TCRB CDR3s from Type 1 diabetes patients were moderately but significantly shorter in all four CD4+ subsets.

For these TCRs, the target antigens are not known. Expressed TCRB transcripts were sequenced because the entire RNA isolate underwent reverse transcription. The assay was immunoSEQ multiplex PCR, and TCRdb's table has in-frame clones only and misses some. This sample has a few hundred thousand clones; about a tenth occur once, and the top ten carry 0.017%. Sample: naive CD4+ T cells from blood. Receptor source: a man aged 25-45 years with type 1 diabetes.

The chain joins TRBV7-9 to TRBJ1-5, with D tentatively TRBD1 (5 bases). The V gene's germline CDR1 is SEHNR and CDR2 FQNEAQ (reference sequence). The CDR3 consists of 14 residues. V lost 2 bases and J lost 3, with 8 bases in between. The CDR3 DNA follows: TGTGCCAGCAGCTTATGGGACTCCAATCAGCCCCAGCATTTT. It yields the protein CASSLWDSNQPQHF.

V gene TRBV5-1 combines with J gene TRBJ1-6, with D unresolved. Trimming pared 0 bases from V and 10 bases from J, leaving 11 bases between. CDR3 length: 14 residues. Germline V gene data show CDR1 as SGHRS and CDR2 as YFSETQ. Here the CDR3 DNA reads TGCGCCAGCAGCTTGGCCGGGGTTCCATCACCCCTCCACTTT. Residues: CASSLAGVPSPLHF.

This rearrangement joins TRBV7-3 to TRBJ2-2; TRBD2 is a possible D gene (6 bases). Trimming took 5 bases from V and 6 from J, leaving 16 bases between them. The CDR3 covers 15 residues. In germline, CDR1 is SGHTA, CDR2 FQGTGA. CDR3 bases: TGTGCCAGCAGCCCCCAATCGGGGGTTGCCGGGGAGCTGTTTTTT. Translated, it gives CASSPQSGVAGELFF.

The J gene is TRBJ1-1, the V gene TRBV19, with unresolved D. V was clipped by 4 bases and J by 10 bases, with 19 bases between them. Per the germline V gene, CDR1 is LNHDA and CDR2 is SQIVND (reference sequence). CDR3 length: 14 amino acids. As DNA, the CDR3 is TGTGCCAGTAGTACCCTGAGTCAGGATTATGGAGCTTTCTTT. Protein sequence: CASSTLSQDYGAFF.

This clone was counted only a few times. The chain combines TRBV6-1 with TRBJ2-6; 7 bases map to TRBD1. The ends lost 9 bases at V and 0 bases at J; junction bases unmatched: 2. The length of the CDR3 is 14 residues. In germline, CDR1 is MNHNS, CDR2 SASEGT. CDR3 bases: TGTGCCAGTTCAGGGGGCTCTGGGGCCAACGTCCTGACTTTC. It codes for CASSGGSGANVLTF.

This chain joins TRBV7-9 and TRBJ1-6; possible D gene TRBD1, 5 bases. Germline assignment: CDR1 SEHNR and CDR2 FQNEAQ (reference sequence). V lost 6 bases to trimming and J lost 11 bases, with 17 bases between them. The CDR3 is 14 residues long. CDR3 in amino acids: CASSPGGGRPPLHF. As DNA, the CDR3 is TGTGCCAGCAGTCCTGGGGGGGGACGGCCACCCCTCCACTTT.

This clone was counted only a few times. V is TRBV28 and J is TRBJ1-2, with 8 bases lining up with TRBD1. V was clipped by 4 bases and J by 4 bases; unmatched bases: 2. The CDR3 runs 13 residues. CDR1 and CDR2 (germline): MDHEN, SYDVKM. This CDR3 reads CASSYGQGYGYTF. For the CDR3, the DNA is TGTGCCAGCAGTTACGGACAGGGCTATGGCTACACCTTC.

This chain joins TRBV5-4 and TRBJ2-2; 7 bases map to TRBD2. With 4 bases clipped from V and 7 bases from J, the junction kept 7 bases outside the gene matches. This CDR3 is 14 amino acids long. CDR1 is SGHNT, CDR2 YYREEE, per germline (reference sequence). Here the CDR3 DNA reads TGTGCCAGCAGCCCCTACGGGGGGAGCGGGGAGCTGTTTTTT. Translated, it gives CASSPYGGSGELFF.

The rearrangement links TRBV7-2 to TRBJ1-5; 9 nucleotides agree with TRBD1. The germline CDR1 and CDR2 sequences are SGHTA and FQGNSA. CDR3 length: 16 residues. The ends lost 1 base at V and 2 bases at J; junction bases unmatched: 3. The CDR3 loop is CASSLGGQGGNQPQHF. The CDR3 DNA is TGTGCCAGCAGCTTAGGGGGACAGGGAGGCAATCAGCCCCAGCATTTT.

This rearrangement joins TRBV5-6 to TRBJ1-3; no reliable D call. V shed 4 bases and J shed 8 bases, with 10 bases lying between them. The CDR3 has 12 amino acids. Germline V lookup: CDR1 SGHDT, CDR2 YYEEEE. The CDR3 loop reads CASSQQGDTIYF. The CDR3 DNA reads TGTGCCAGCAGCCAACAAGGAGACACCATATATTTT.

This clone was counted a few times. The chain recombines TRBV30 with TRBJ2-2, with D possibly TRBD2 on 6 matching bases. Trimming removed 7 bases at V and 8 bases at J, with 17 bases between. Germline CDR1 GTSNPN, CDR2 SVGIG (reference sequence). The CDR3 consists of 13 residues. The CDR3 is CAFSGLLGGELFF. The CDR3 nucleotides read TGTGCCTTTTCGGGACTGCTCGGGGGGGAGCTGTTTTTT. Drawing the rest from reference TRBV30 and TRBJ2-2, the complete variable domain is SQTIHQWPATLVQPVGSPLSLECTVEGTSNPNLYWYRQAAGRGLQLLFYSVGIGQISSEVPQNLSASRPQDRQFILSSKKLLLSDSGFYLCAFSGLLGGELFFGEGSRLTVL.

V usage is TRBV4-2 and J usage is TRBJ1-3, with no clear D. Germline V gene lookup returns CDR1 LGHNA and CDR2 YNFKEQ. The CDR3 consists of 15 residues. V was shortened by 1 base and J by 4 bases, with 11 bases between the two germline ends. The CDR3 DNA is TGTGCCAGCAGCCAAGTCAGAGAGGGAGGAAACACCATATATTTT. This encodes CASSQVREGGNTIYF.

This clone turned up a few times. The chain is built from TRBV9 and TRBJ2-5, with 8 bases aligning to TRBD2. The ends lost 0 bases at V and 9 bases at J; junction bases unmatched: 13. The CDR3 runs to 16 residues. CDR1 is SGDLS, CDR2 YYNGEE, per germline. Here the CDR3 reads CASSVGGLAGLEAQYF. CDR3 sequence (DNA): TGTGCCAGCAGCGTAGGAGGACTAGCCGGGCTGGAGGCCCAGTACTTC.

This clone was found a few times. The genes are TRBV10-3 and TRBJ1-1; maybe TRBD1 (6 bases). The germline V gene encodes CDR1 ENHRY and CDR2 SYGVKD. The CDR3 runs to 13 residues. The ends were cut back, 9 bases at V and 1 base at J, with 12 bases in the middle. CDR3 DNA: TGTGCCATTGGAGGACAGACGAACACTGAAGCTTTCTTT. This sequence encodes CAIGGQTNTEAFF.

CDR3 nucleotide sequence: TGTGCCAGCAGCTTAGACAGGCGGGGCTACACCTTC. Its translation: CASSLDRRGYTF. The chain joins TRBV7-6 to TRBJ1-2; maybe TRBD1 (5 bases). CDR1 and CDR2 from the germline V gene are SGHVS and FNYEAQ. V was trimmed by 1 base and J by 8 bases, leaving 8 bases between them. The CDR3 contains 12 residues.

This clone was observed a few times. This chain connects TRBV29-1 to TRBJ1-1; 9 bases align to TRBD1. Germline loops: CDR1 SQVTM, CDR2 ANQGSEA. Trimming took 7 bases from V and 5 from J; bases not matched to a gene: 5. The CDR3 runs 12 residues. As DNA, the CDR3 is TGCAGCGCGGAACAGGGGGCGACTGAAGCTTTCTTT. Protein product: CSAEQGATEAFF. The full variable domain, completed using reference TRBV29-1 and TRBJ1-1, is SAVISQKPSRDICQRGTSLTIQCQVDSQVTMMFWYRQQPGQSLTLIATANQGSEATYESGFVIDKFPISRPNLTFSTLTVSNMSPEDSSIYLCSAEQGATEAFFGQGTRLTVV.

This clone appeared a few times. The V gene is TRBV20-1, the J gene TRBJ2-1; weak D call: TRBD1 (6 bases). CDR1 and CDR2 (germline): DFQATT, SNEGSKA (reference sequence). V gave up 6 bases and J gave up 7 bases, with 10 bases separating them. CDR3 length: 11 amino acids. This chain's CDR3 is CSALRGNEQFF. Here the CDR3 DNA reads TGCAGTGCCCTCAGGGGAAATGAGCAGTTCTTC.

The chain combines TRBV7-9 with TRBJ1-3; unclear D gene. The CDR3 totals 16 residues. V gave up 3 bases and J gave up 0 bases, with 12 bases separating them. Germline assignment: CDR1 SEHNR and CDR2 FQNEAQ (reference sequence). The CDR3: CASSFARASSGNTIYF. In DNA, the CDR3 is TGTGCCAGCAGCTTTGCGCGGGCGAGCTCTGGAAACACCATATATTTT.

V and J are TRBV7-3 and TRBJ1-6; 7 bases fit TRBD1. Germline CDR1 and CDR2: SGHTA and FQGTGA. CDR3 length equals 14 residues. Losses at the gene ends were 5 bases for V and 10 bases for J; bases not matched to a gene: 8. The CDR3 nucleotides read TGTGCCAGCAGCCCCCAGGGGGTTGCATCACCCCTCCACTTT. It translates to CASSPQGVASPLHF.

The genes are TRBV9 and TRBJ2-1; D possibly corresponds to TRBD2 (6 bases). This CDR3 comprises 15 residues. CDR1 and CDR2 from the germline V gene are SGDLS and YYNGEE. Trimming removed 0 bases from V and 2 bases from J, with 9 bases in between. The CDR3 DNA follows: TGTGCCAGCAGCGTAGCGGGGGACGCCTACAATGAGCAGTTCTTC. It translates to CASSVAGDAYNEQFF.

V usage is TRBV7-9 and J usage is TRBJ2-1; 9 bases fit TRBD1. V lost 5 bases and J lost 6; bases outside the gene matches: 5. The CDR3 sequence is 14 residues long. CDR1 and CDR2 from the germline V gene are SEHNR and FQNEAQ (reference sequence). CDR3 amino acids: CASSELGQGNEQFF. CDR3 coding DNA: TGTGCCAGCAGCGAATTGGGACAGGGCAATGAGCAGTTCTTC.

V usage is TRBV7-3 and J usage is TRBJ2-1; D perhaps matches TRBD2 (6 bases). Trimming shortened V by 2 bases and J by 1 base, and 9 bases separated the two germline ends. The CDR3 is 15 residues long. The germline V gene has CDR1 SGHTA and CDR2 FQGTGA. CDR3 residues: CASSLATSSYNEQFF. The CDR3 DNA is TGTGCCAGCAGCTTAGCGACTAGTTCCTACAATGAGCAGTTCTTC.

CDR3 sequence: CASSQDTYNEQFF. The CDR3 nucleotides read TGTGCCAGCTCACAGGACACCTACAATGAGCAGTTCTTC. This chain links TRBV18 with TRBJ2-1; tentative D call: TRBD1 (5 bases). Germline V gives CDR1 KGHSH, CDR2 LQKENI. Trimming cost V 4 bases and J 2 bases, with 6 bases left between them. The CDR3 extends over 13 amino acids.

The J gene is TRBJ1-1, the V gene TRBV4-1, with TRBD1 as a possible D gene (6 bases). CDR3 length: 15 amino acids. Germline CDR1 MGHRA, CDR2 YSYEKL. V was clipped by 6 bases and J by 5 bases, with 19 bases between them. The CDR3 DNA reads TGCGCCAGCAGTCGAAGAAAGGGGGAAGGAACTGAAGCTTTCTTT. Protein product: CASSRRKGEGTEAFF.

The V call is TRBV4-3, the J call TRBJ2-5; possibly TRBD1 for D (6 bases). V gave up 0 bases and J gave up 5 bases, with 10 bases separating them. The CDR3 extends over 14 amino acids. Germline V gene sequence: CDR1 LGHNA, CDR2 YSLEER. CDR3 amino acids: CASSQEARGETQYF. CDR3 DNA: TGCGCCAGCAGCCAAGAGGCGAGGGGGGAGACCCAGTACTTC.

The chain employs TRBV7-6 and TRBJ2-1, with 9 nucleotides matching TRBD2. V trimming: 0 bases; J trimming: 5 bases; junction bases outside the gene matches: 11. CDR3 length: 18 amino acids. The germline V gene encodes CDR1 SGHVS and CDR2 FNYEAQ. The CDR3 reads CASSLASGGSGRDNEQFF. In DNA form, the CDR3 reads TGTGCCAGCAGCTTAGCTAGCGGGGGTTCGGGGAGGGACAATGAGCAGTTCTTC.